This entry features one TCR beta chain sequence. Its matching antigen is unknown. Using RNA transcripts as the source, TCR beta CDR3 regions were amplified. Primed by the HTBI set, a first-round RT-PCR was run on the TCR CDR3. TCRdb itself ran the multiplex PCR reads through MiXCR, one entry per CDR3 protein. This table has hundreds of thousands of distinct CDR3 sequences, around 21% appearing once. The CDR3 runs 16 residues. The J segment lost 4 bases and the V segment lost 1 base, leaving 9 bases of the junction unmatched. The V gene's germline CDR1 is KGHSH and CDR2 LQKENI. This record comes from a study of T cells in Graves' hyperthyroidism and ophthalmopathy. Clinical symptoms, serum thyroxine and TRAb, thyroid ultrasound and orbital computed tomography together formed the diagnostic basis. Points from the study as a whole: Blood shared most expanded thyroid clonotypes above 0.001. Separating ophthalmopathy from stable hyperthyroidism was achieved by a 13 V-J model.

The receptor was isolated from a man aged 25-45 years with Graves' ophthalmopathy. V gene TRBV18 combines with J gene TRBJ2-7, with 8 positions matching TRBD2. Sequencing was carried out using blood. CDR3 nucleotides: TGTGCCAGCTCACCACTCCCAGCGGGAGAGATGTACGAGCAGTACTTC. Translation: CASSPLPAGEMYEQYF.